Following are 26 T cell receptor beta chains from one sample sequenced in a study of CD8 T cells in ankylosing spondylitis. In TCRdb, the 5' RACE reads were re-called with MiXCR into one record per CDR3 protein. The sample includes under 250,000 distinct CDR3 sequences, about 11% of them seen just once. The sample comprised blood, either unsorted or a sorted T cell fraction (not recorded which). These receptors were taken from a male donor with ankylosing spondylitis or in good health (not recorded which).

The table lists this clonotype with a few counts. The chain recombines TRBV5-1 with TRBJ2-1; D is possibly TRBD1 or TRBD2 (5 bases each). This CDR3 is 13 amino acids long. V was pared by 6 bases and J by 2 bases, with 9 bases between. Germline V gives CDR1 SGHRS, CDR2 YFSETQ. CDR3 region: CASTWGTYNEQFF. The CDR3 DNA reads as TGCGCCAGCACCTGGGGGACCTACAATGAGCAGTTCTTC.

This clonotype was counted only a few times. V and J are TRBV10-2 and TRBJ2-1; D unclear. From germline, CDR1 is WSHSY and CDR2 SAAADI. V shed 3 bases and J shed 9 bases, with 18 bases lying between them. The CDR3 spans 15 residues. The CDR3 region has the DNA TGCGCCAGCAGTGATAACCCGAATCTCACTCCTGAGCAGTTCTTC. It encodes CASSDNPNLTPEQFF.

This clonotype showed up just a few times. This chain links TRBV28 with TRBJ1-3; a possible D gene is TRBD1 (6 bases). The germline V gene encodes CDR1 MDHEN and CDR2 SYDVKM. The V end was cut by 4 bases, the J end by 0 bases, with 13 bases between. The CDR3 is made up of 16 amino acids. This CDR3 is CASSSDRSPSGNTIYF. The CDR3 DNA reads as TGTGCCAGCAGTTCTGACAGGTCACCCTCTGGAAACACCATATATTTT.

This chain connects TRBV12-3 or TRBV12-4 to TRBJ2-3; D gene unclear. The CDR3 loop spans 15 amino acids. Trimming shortened V by 1 base and J by 3 bases, and 11 bases separated the two germline ends. The CDR3: CASSLVSHLTDTQYF. As DNA, the CDR3 is TGTGCCAGCAGTTTAGTATCTCACCTGACAGATACGCAGTATTTT.

This clonotype showed up many times. The chain has TRBV11-2 and TRBJ2-7, with D unresolved. CDR1 is SGHAT and CDR2 is FQNNGV in the germline V gene. Trimming took off 4 bases at V and 1 base at J, with 14 bases between the two ends. The CDR3 extends over 15 amino acids. The CDR3 loop reads CASSSAQAYSYEQYF. Written as DNA, the CDR3 is TGTGCCAGCAGCTCAGCGCAGGCTTATTCCTACGAGCAGTACTTC.

There are many counts of this clonotype. The chain recombines TRBV12-3 or TRBV12-4 with TRBJ2-1; D call uncertain. This CDR3 has 12 residues. With 5 bases removed from V and 5 bases from J, the gap between germline ends came to 7 bases. CDR3 region: CASSRTDNEQFF. The CDR3 DNA reads TGTGCCAGCAGTAGGACGGACAATGAGCAGTTCTTC.

This clonotype appeared many times. The CDR3 DNA reads TGTGCCAGCAGCTTGTGGGGACGGGATCATTATGGCTACACCTTC. Amino acids: CASSLWGRDHYGYTF. The chain carries TRBV5-6 and TRBJ1-2; tentative D call: TRBD1 (5 bases). The V and J ends lost 1 base and 5 bases respectively, with 15 bases between them. Germline V CDR1 and CDR2: SGHDT, YYEEEE. The CDR3 runs to 15 residues.

This chain uses TRBV7-9 with TRBJ2-1; D may correspond to TRBD1 or TRBD2 (5 bases each). CDR1 and CDR2 from the germline V gene are SEHNR and FQNEAQ (reference sequence). V lost 1 base, J lost 8 bases, and 15 bases lay in between. This CDR3 comprises 15 residues. In DNA form, the CDR3 reads TGTGCCAGCAGCTTAGTGGATCCCAAGGGACATGAGCAGTTCTTC. Protein: CASSLVDPKGHEQFF.

This chain links TRBV27 with TRBJ2-7; 9 bases map to TRBD2. CDR1 MNHEY and CDR2 SMNVEV come from the germline V gene (reference sequence). The CDR3 has 14 amino acids. J was trimmed by 0 bases and V by 6 bases; bases with no gene match: 3. The CDR3 sequence: CASRRLAASYEQYF. CDR3 coding DNA: TGTGCCAGCAGGAGACTAGCGGCCTCCTACGAGCAGTACTTC.

This clonotype was recorded at least ten times. J is TRBJ1-1 and V is TRBV6-1; D remains ambiguous. CDR1 is MNHNS and CDR2 is SASEGT in the germline V gene. There are 13 residues in the CDR3. Trimming removed 9 bases from V and 1 base from J, with 12 bases in between. The DNA for the CDR3 is TGTGCCAGTACCAGGCGATCGAACACTGAAGCTTTCTTT. This codes for CASTRRSNTEAFF.

CDR3: CSVSRQGGGEKLFF. In nucleotides, the CDR3 is TGCAGCGTCTCCAGACAGGGGGGAGGAGAAAAACTGTTTTTT. V is TRBV29-1 and J is TRBJ1-4; 9 bases agree with TRBD1. Trimming took 6 bases from V and 8 from J; bases not matched to a gene: 10. In germline, CDR1 is SQVTM, CDR2 ANQGSEA. The CDR3 length is 14 residues.

This clonotype came up many times. The chain uses TRBV5-1 and TRBJ1-4; D gene unclear. The germline CDR1 and CDR2 sequences are SGHRS and YFSETQ. V was shortened by 0 bases and J by 8 bases, with 11 bases between the two germline ends. The CDR3 contains 14 residues. The CDR3 DNA follows: TGCGCCAGCAGCTTGGACAGTGTGAGCGAAAAACTGTTTTTT. Its protein product is CASSLDSVSEKLFF.

This clonotype has more than one count but fewer than ten. The chain carries TRBV3-1 and TRBJ2-1, with 9 bases fitting TRBD2. This CDR3 is 17 amino acids long. Looked up from germline, CDR1 is LGHDT and CDR2 is YNNKEL (reference sequence). J was trimmed by 7 bases and V by 5 bases; bases with no gene match: 15. The CDR3 protein is CASSSPVRVAGENEQFF. The CDR3 region has the DNA TGTGCCAGCAGCTCCCCGGTCCGAGTAGCGGGGGAAAATGAGCAGTTCTTC.

The chain joins TRBV20-1 to TRBJ1-2; D gene unclear. In germline, CDR1 is DFQATT, CDR2 SNEGSKA (reference sequence). The CDR3 consists of 12 residues. The germline V and J ends were trimmed by 1 base and 4 bases, with 7 bases remaining between them. CDR3 in DNA: TGCAGTGCTAGAGGAGAGAGCTATGGCTACACCTTC. As protein: CSARGESYGYTF.

The table lists this clonotype with many counts. The CDR3 DNA reads as TGTGCCAGCAGCTTACAGGTCAATGAGCAGTTCTTC. Translation: CASSLQVNEQFF. This chain connects TRBV7-3 to TRBJ2-1; D is undetermined. CDR1 and CDR2 (germline): SGHTA, FQGTGA. The V gene lost 2 bases and the J gene lost 6 bases, with 5 bases spanning the gap. The CDR3 totals 12 residues. Using reference TRBV7-3 and TRBJ2-1 for the parts outside the CDR3, the full variable domain is GAGVSQTPSNKVTEKGKYVELRCDPISGHTALYWYRQSLGQGPEFLIYFQGTGAADDSGLPNDRFFAVRPEGSVSTLKIQRTERGDSAVYLCASSLQVNEQFFGPGTRLTVL.

V gene TRBV20-1 combines with J gene TRBJ1-6; 11 positions agree with TRBD1. Germline loops: CDR1 DFQATT, CDR2 SNEGSKA (reference sequence). The CDR3 totals 16 residues. J was trimmed by 10 bases and V by 1 base; bases with no gene match: 9. The CDR3 DNA sequence: TGCAGTGCTAGAGGGACCGGGACAGGGGGTAGCTCACCCCTCCACTTT. Translated: CSARGTGTGGSSPLHF.

Ten or more counts support this clonotype. This chain joins TRBV20-1 and TRBJ1-6; no firm D call. Germline V gives CDR1 DFQATT, CDR2 SNEGSKA (reference sequence). The CDR3 is made up of 12 amino acids. Trimming shortened V by 5 bases and J by 5 bases, and 7 bases separated the two germline ends. The CDR3 DNA reads as TGCAGTGCTCCGGGCGATAATTCACCCCTCCACTTT. It translates to CSAPGDNSPLHF.

This clonotype was seen repeatedly, ten times or more. The rearrangement links TRBV4-1 to TRBJ2-2, with 10 nucleotides matching TRBD2. Germline V lookup: CDR1 MGHRA, CDR2 YSYEKL. V trimming: 0 bases; J trimming: 6 bases; junction bases outside the gene matches: 4. CDR3 length: 16 amino acids. The CDR3 DNA follows: TGCGCCAGCAGCCAAGATGGGACTAGCGATTCCGGGGAGCTGTTTTTT. Amino acid sequence: CASSQDGTSDSGELFF.

This clonotype came up many times. Written as DNA, the CDR3 is TGCAGCGTTGAATTGCTAGCGGGATGGGGAGATACGCAGTATTTT. Its protein is CSVELLAGWGDTQYF. The rearrangement uses TRBV29-1 and TRBJ2-3; 9 bases align to TRBD2. Germline-derived CDR1 and CDR2 are SQVTM and ANQGSEA. The V segment lost 2 bases and the J segment 5 bases; nucleotides outside the gene matches: 8. This CDR3 has 15 amino acids.

At least ten counts were recorded for this clonotype. This chain connects TRBV4-1 to TRBJ1-4, with D perhaps TRBD1 (5 bases). Per the germline V gene, CDR1 is MGHRA and CDR2 is YSYEKL. The CDR3 extends over 15 amino acids. Between the trimmed V and J ends, which lost 1 base and 6 bases, there was a span of 12 bases. DNA of the CDR3: TGCGCCAGCAGCCAAGTTGGCAGGGATGATGAAAAACTGTTTTTT. Translating it yields CASSQVGRDDEKLFF.

This clonotype was recorded at least ten times. This chain uses TRBV12-3 or TRBV12-4 with TRBJ2-3; 7 bases are a match to TRBD2. The CDR3 is 18 residues long. V dropped 1 base and J dropped 1; count of bases not matched to a gene: 11. The CDR3 bases are TGTGCCAGCAGTTTAGGGTCTGGGCGGCTAGCGGGCACAGATACGCAGTATTTT. This codes for CASSLGSGRLAGTDTQYF.

Many counts were recorded for this clonotype. The chain combines TRBV18 with TRBJ1-1; D remains unclear. The CDR3 runs to 11 residues. Germline loops: CDR1 KGHSH, CDR2 LQKENI. Deletions cut 4 bases from V and 8 bases from J, with 8 bases between. CDR3 coding DNA: TGTGCCAGCTCACAAACCTTAGAAGCTTTCTTT. It is translated as CASSQTLEAFF.

This clonotype appeared a few times. The chain employs TRBV12-5 and TRBJ1-6; 8 bases are shared with TRBD1. The CDR3 loop spans 16 amino acids. Germline V gene lookup returns CDR1 LGHNT and CDR2 FRNRAP. The J segment lost 6 bases and the V segment lost 5 bases, leaving 9 bases of the junction unmatched. Here the CDR3 DNA reads TGTGCTAGTGGTCTGCTACCCGGACAGGGTAATTCACCCCTCCACTTT. It specifies CASGLLPGQGNSPLHF.

Ten or more counts support this clonotype. The chain has TRBV20-1 and TRBJ2-3, with 9 bases that match TRBD2. Per the germline V gene, CDR1 is DFQATT and CDR2 is SNEGSKA (reference sequence). V was clipped by 5 bases and J by 3 bases; unmatched bases: 3. This CDR3 has 13 amino acids. The chain's CDR3 is CSAETSGTDTQYF. The CDR3 DNA is TGCAGTGCTGAGACTAGCGGAACAGATACGCAGTATTTT.

This clonotype was recorded at least ten times. V and J are TRBV12-3 or TRBV12-4 and TRBJ1-1; D is unclear. The CDR3 covers 12 residues. V lost 3 bases to trimming and J lost 8 bases, with 10 bases between them. The CDR3 loop reads CASSLGDGEAFF. The CDR3 DNA reads TGTGCCAGCAGTTTGGGTGATGGAGAAGCTTTCTTT.

This clonotype appeared a few times. The chain is built from TRBV4-2 and TRBJ2-7; D is possibly TRBD1 or TRBD2 (5 bases each). Trimming removed 2 bases at V and 3 bases at J, with 14 bases between. CDR1 is LGHNA, CDR2 YNFKEQ, per germline. The CDR3 consists of 15 residues. As DNA, the CDR3 is TGTGCCAGCAGCCAACCCTCGGGACGGAGCTACGAGCAGTACTTC. Protein sequence: CASSQPSGRSYEQYF.